The 25 T cell receptor beta chains reported below all come from one sample, sequenced in a study of blood T cell repertoires in COVID-19 (dated by TCRdb to the early 2020s). The library was generated by the immunoSEQ multiplex PCR assay. The source is immuneACCESS, and TCRdb retained only in-frame sequences with V and J called. Part of the clones is not carried over; for the studies checked, unresolved V genes explain less than half of this, and the remainder is unexplained. The sample table holds fewer than 250,000 clones, of which 65% to 80% were seen once. The ten largest make up 17% of the sample. Sample: PBMCs or T cells enriched from blood (not recorded which). The receptors here all came from a woman between 45 and 65 years old with acute COVID-19.

This clone was seen just once. This rearrangement joins TRBV9 to TRBJ2-1, with D perhaps matching TRBD2 (6 bases). Germline CDR1 and CDR2: SGDLS and YYNGEE. The CDR3 has 16 amino acids. V lost 0 bases to trimming and J lost 5 bases, with 15 bases between them. The CDR3 here is CASSVVSGGGNNEQFF. CDR3 DNA sequence: TGTGCCAGCAGCGTAGTGTCCGGGGGAGGAAACAATGAGCAGTTCTTC.

V is TRBV19 and J is TRBJ1-5; the D gene is possibly TRBD1 (6 bases). This CDR3 is built from 14 residues. The V end was cut by 5 bases, the J end by 5 bases, with 13 bases between. Per the germline V gene, CDR1 is LNHDA and CDR2 is SQIVND (reference sequence). In nucleotides, the CDR3 is TGTGCCAGTAGTTTACAGGGTGATGATCAGCCCCAGCATTTT. This codes for CASSLQGDDQPQHF.

The rearrangement joins TRBV10-1 to TRBJ2-3; 8 bases agree with TRBD2. The CDR3 runs 15 residues. Trimming took 4 bases from V and 3 from J; bases not matched to a gene: 6. Germline CDR1 reads WNHNN; CDR2 reads SYGVQD (reference sequence). CDR3 loop: CASSGSGGLTDTQYF. CDR3 in DNA: TGCGCCAGCAGTGGGAGCGGGGGATTAACAGATACGCAGTATTTT.

The chain is built from TRBV29-1 and TRBJ2-3; 7 bases fit TRBD2. The germline V gene has CDR1 SQVTM and CDR2 ANQGSEA. V shed 7 bases, J shed 1 base, and the junction held 11 bases outside the gene matches. CDR3 length: 15 residues. The CDR3 region has the DNA TGCAGCGCTAAACCCCTAGCGGTGCGCACAGATACGCAGTATTTT. Protein: CSAKPLAVRTDTQYF.

The chain combines TRBV27 with TRBJ1-5; a weak D match, TRBD1 (5 bases). From germline, CDR1 is MNHEY and CDR2 SMNVEV (reference sequence). V was cut by 4 bases and J by 3 bases, with 13 bases left in between. CDR3 size: 15 residues. The CDR3 DNA reads TGTGCCAGCAGTTCCCCCCGGGACTTCAATCAGCCCCAGCATTTT. Protein: CASSSPRDFNQPQHF.

The chain combines TRBV7-2 with TRBJ1-2, with TRBD1 matching over 8 bases. With V trimmed by 7 bases and J by 8 bases, 15 bases remained unmatched. Germline V gene data show CDR1 as SGHTA and CDR2 as FQGNSA. The CDR3 covers 15 residues. The DNA of the CDR3 is TGTGCCAGCACCTGGGCTCTGCAGGGGGCGGACGGCTACACCTTC. This translates into CASTWALQGADGYTF.

CDR3 bases: TGTGCCAGCAGTTCACTAGCGGGGGGCCTCGGCTCACAGTATTTT. It codes for CASSSLAGGLGSQYF. The chain uses TRBV28 and TRBJ2-3, with 12 bases lining up with TRBD2. With 4 bases clipped from V and 12 bases from J, the junction kept 11 bases outside the gene matches. Per the germline V gene, CDR1 is MDHEN and CDR2 is SYDVKM. The CDR3 consists of 15 residues.

This chain links TRBV5-1 with TRBJ1-1; the match to TRBD1 covers 7 bases. This CDR3 comprises 16 residues. Trimming took 2 bases from V and 0 from J; bases not matched to a gene: 7. Per the germline V gene, CDR1 is SGHRS and CDR2 is YFSETQ. This CDR3 is CASSFQGGVLNTEAFF. CDR3 in DNA: TGCGCCAGCAGCTTTCAGGGGGGAGTATTGAACACTGAAGCTTTCTTT. The full variable domain, its missing parts supplied by reference TRBV5-1 and TRBJ1-1, is KAGVTQTPRYLIKTRGQQVTLSCSPISGHRSVSWYQQTPGQGLQFLFEYFSETQRNKGNFPGRFSGRQFSNSRSEMNVSTLELGDSALYLCASSFQGGVLNTEAFFGQGTRLTVV.

The table lists this clone with a few counts. CDR3 residues: CASLRLLSLGGGYTF. In nucleotides, the CDR3 is TGTGCCAGCCTTAGACTCCTTAGCCTGGGAGGGGGCTACACCTTC. The chain couples TRBV28 to TRBJ1-2; no firm D call. V shed 8 bases and J shed 8 bases, with 24 bases lying between them. The CDR3 covers 15 residues. Per germline, CDR1 MDHEN and CDR2 SYDVKM.

This chain joins TRBV7-2 and TRBJ2-4; TRBD2 matches 8 bases. Trimming at V came to 2 bases and at J to 10 bases, leaving 10 bases not matched to a gene. The germline gives CDR1 SGHTA, CDR2 FQGNSA. CDR3 length equals 15 residues. The CDR3 protein is CASSLSGGRSGIQYF. In DNA form, the CDR3 reads TGTGCCAGCAGCTTAAGCGGGGGCCGCTCGGGGATTCAGTACTTC.

The V gene is TRBV28, the J gene TRBJ2-2, with D possibly being TRBD2 (7 bases). V was cut by 7 bases and J by 4 bases, with 19 bases left in between. Looked up from germline, CDR1 is MDHEN and CDR2 is SYDVKM. The CDR3 is 16 residues long. The CDR3 DNA reads TGTGCCAGCACCTTAGGCGGGGGCGTTTCCACCGGGGAGCTGTTTTTT. Translation gives CASTLGGGVSTGELFF.

V and J are TRBV5-5 and TRBJ2-5; 9 bases are a match to TRBD1. After removal of 3 bases from V and 2 bases from J, the junction contained 8 bases not matched to a gene. Germline V gene sequence: CDR1 SGHKS, CDR2 YYEKEE (reference sequence). The CDR3 is 16 amino acids. The CDR3 bases are TGTGCCAGCAGCTGGGTCGGGACAGGGATACAAGAGACCCAGTACTTC. Residues: CASSWVGTGIQETQYF.

In its sample, this clone was seen many times. This chain uses TRBV19 with TRBJ2-7; TRBD2 might be the D (5 bases). The CDR3 totals 14 residues. Germline V gives CDR1 LNHDA, CDR2 SQIVND (reference sequence). V was shortened by 1 base and J by 2 bases, with 9 bases between the two germline ends. For the CDR3, the DNA is TGTGCCAGTAGTATAGGATCGGGGACCTACGAGCAGTACGTC. It specifies CASSIGSGTYEQYV.

This chain joins TRBV4-3 and TRBJ2-7; D not resolved. Germline V gives CDR1 LGHNA, CDR2 YSLEER. The ends were cut back, 5 bases at V and 7 bases at J, with 9 bases in the middle. The CDR3 has 11 amino acids. This chain's CDR3 is CASSFSREQYV. The CDR3 DNA follows: TGCGCCAGCAGCTTCTCGCGGGAGCAGTACGTC.

Only one count was recorded for this clone. The chain employs TRBV4-1 and TRBJ1-4; maybe TRBD1 (6 bases). Between the trimmed V and J ends, which lost 1 base and 0 bases, there was a span of 9 bases. CDR1 and CDR2 (germline): MGHRA, YSYEKL. This CDR3 contains 16 residues. CDR3 protein: CASSQVGATTNEKLFF. The CDR3, as DNA: TGCGCCAGCAGCCAAGTGGGGGCTACAACTAATGAAAAACTGTTTTTT.

The J gene is TRBJ2-3, the V gene TRBV4-3, with D possibly matching TRBD2 (6 bases). V lost 4 bases and J lost 0, with 20 bases in between. Germline-derived CDR1 and CDR2 are LGHNA and YSLEER. This CDR3 region has 18 residues. CDR3 nucleotide sequence: TGCGCCAGCAGCCCTTCGTATCGGGGGACCTTTAGCACAGATACGCAGTATTTT. Its protein is CASSPSYRGTFSTDTQYF.

V usage is TRBV7-9 and J usage is TRBJ2-1, with D possibly being TRBD2 (5 bases). The CDR3 runs 11 residues. CDR1 and CDR2 (germline): SEHNR, FQNEAQ (reference sequence). The V end lost 11 bases, the J end lost 9 bases, and 14 bases lay between the germline ends. The chain's CDR3 is CAGQAAGEQFF. The CDR3 nucleotides read TGTGCCGGCCAGGCGGCGGGTGAGCAGTTCTTC.

The chain links TRBV7-9 to TRBJ1-1; D might be TRBD1 (6 bases). V lost 5 bases and J lost 2, with 18 bases in between. This CDR3 region has 16 residues. Germline V gene lookup returns CDR1 SEHNR and CDR2 FQNEAQ (reference sequence). CDR3 in amino acids: CASSHSNRDRNTEAFF. DNA of the CDR3: TGTGCCAGCAGCCATTCAAACAGGGATCGCAACACTGAAGCTTTCTTT.

This sequence joins TRBV5-1 and TRBJ2-2, with 7 bases fitting TRBD1. Per germline, CDR1 SGHRS and CDR2 YFSETQ. The CDR3 sequence is 16 residues long. J lost 0 bases, V lost 1 base, and 3 bases had no gene match. This CDR3 reads CASSLTGETNTGELFF. CDR3 DNA sequence: TGCGCCAGCAGCTTGACAGGGGAAACGAACACCGGGGAGCTGTTTTTT.

The gene calls are TRBV15 and TRBJ1-4; the D is unclear. The V gene's germline CDR1 is LNHNV and CDR2 YYDKDF (reference sequence). CDR3 length: 16 residues. Trimming took 8 bases from V and 0 from J, leaving 16 bases between them. The CDR3: CATGRVGPATNEKLFF. In DNA, the CDR3 is TGTGCCACCGGGAGGGTAGGGCCTGCAACTAATGAAAAACTGTTTTTT.

This clone has just one count. The V call is TRBV20-1, the J call TRBJ2-1; 7 nucleotides agree with TRBD1. This CDR3 has 11 amino acids. The V and J ends lost 5 bases and 7 bases, in that order; junction bases with no gene match: 2. Germline V lookup: CDR1 DFQATT, CDR2 SNEGSKA (reference sequence). The CDR3 bases are TGCAGTGCTCTACAGGGGAATGAGCAGTTCTTC. Its protein product is CSALQGNEQFF.

This chain links TRBV30 with TRBJ1-4, with D perhaps TRBD1 (5 bases). The germline V gene has CDR1 GTSNPN and CDR2 SVGIG (reference sequence). V was clipped by 3 bases and J by 5 bases, with 13 bases between them. This CDR3 is 14 amino acids long. CDR3 protein: CAWSGGTLNEKLFF. Here the CDR3 DNA reads TGTGCCTGGAGCGGGGGGACTCTAAATGAAAAACTGTTTTTT.

This clone was counted between two and nine times. DNA for the CDR3: TGTGCCAGCAGTTTATCTCTATCAGGGGGTGGCTACACCTTC. Amino acids: CASSLSLSGGGYTF. This chain links TRBV27 with TRBJ1-2; 7 bases align to TRBD1. V lost 0 bases to trimming and J lost 7 bases; unmatched junction nucleotides: 5. Per germline, CDR1 MNHEY and CDR2 SMNVEV (reference sequence). The CDR3 has 14 residues.

The chain combines TRBV19 with TRBJ1-2; no reliable D call. V was cut by 2 bases and J by 2 bases, with 15 bases left in between. CDR3 length: 16 amino acids. The V gene's germline CDR1 is LNHDA and CDR2 SQIVND (reference sequence). CDR3 coding DNA: TGTGCCAGTAGTATACCTCCTGACGGGTTAAACTATGGCTACACCTTC. Its translation is CASSIPPDGLNYGYTF.

The gene calls are TRBV7-8 and TRBJ1-2; the match to TRBD1 covers 8 bases. The length of the CDR3 is 14 residues. Germline-derived CDR1 and CDR2 are SGHVS and FQNEAQ. Unmatched junction bases numbered 6, after V lost 1 base and J lost 8 bases. This chain's CDR3 is CASSLVQGAGGYTF. The CDR3 DNA reads TGTGCCAGCAGCTTAGTGCAGGGGGCCGGGGGCTACACCTTC.